This TCR beta chain emerged from a study of T cell changes during pregnancy in multiple sclerosis. Germline loops: CDR1 SGHVS, CDR2 FNYEAQ. The CDR3 is 15 amino acids. Trimming removed 1 base at V and 0 bases at J, with 10 bases between. Generated by immunoSEQ multiplex PCR, the TCRdb table keeps only in-frame clones and is missing some. The table shows about 75,000 clones, with around nine tenths occurring only once. V and J are TRBV7-6 and TRBJ2-7; maybe TRBD2 (6 bases). The origin of this receptor is a female donor with multiple sclerosis, enrolled in a pregnancy study. Sequenced here: CD4+ T cells from peripheral blood mononuclear cells, sampled before pregnancy. CDR3 sequence (DNA): TGTGCCAGCAGCTTAGGAGTAGCGGACTCCTACGAGCAGTACTTC. Protein: CASSLGVADSYEQYF.